These T cell receptor beta chains were read from a single sample in a study of glioma-infiltrating T cells. MiXCR was run by TCRdb on the multiplex PCR reads, yielding one entry per CDR3 protein. The sample has about 130,000 distinct CDR3 sequences, approximately 26% seen once. Sequenced: glioma tissue, nonneoplastic brain tissue, or PBMCs (not recorded which). These receptors were obtained from a human donor with low-grade glioma or glioblastoma, undergoing nonglioma brain surgery, or in good health (not recorded which). Each CDR3 is given with its conserved first and last residue. A D gene is named only where the DNA matches it firmly. The size entry is marked missing in some rows and otherwise reads once, few, many or a size class.

len: 14; v_gene: TRBV28; abundance: many; d_gene: NA; j_gene: TRBJ1-5; CDR3aa: CASSFALRSQPQHF; CDR3nt: TGTGCCAGCAGTTTTGCCCTTAGGAGTCAGCCCCAGCATTTT
len: 15; v_gene: TRBV12-3/TRBV12-4; abundance: few; d_gene: NA; j_gene: TRBJ1-4; CDR3aa: CASSLDWGGRTKLFF; CDR3nt: TGTGCCAGCAGTTTAGATTGGGGGGGGAGGACAAAACTGTTTTTT
len: 14; v_gene: TRBV6-1; abundance: few; d_gene: NA; j_gene: TRBJ1-4; CDR3aa: CASSLKATNEKLFF; CDR3nt: TGTGCCAGCAGCCTAAAAGCAACTAATGAAAAACTGTTTTTT
len: 13; v_gene: TRBV20-1; abundance: many; d_gene: NA; j_gene: TRBJ1-5; CDR3aa: CSARDQLYQPQHF; CDR3nt: TGCAGTGCTAGAGATCAGCTTTATCAGCCCCAGCATTTT
len: 15; v_gene: TRBV7-9; abundance: many; d_gene: NA; j_gene: TRBJ1-4; CDR3aa: CASSLGGPVGEKLFF; CDR3nt: TGTGCCAGCAGCTTAGGAGGGCCTGTGGGTGAAAAACTGTTTTTT
len: 16; v_gene: TRBV7-9; abundance: few; d_gene: TRBD1; j_gene: TRBJ2-2; CDR3aa: CASSLGTGFYTGELFF; CDR3nt: TGTGCCAGCAGCTTAGGGACAGGCTTTTACACCGGGGAGCTGTTTTTT
len: 14; v_gene: TRBV7-2; abundance: many; d_gene: TRBD1; j_gene: TRBJ2-3; CDR3aa: CASSKDRGKDTQYF; CDR3nt: TGTGCCAGCAGCAAGGACAGGGGGAAAGATACGCAGTATTTT
len: 16; v_gene: TRBV15; abundance: many; d_gene: NA; j_gene: TRBJ2-1; CDR3aa: CATSSLPPTTGHEQFF; CDR3nt: TGTGCCACCAGCAGCTTGCCCCCAACCACTGGACATGAGCAGTTCTTC
len: 15; v_gene: TRBV4-1; abundance: NA; d_gene: NA; j_gene: TRBJ2-1; CDR3aa: CASSPDGSRDNEQFF; CDR3nt: TGCGCCAGCAGCCCCGACGGGAGTAGGGACAATGAGCAGTTCTTC
len: 13; v_gene: TRBV12-3/TRBV12-4; abundance: NA; d_gene: NA; j_gene: TRBJ1-2; CDR3aa: CASMRQGPGGYTF; CDR3nt: TGTGCCAGCATGAGGCAGGGCCCGGGGGGCTACACCTTC
len: 18; v_gene: TRBV6-1; abundance: NA; d_gene: TRBD2; j_gene: TRBJ2-3; CDR3aa: CASSRGALARNSGGPEYF; CDR3nt: TGTGCCAGCAGTCGGGGGGCTTTGGCTCGGAATAGCGGGGGCCCAGAATATTTT
len: 16; v_gene: TRBV29-1; abundance: NA; d_gene: NA; j_gene: TRBJ1-6; CDR3aa: CSVEKWYRADNSPLHF; CDR3nt: TGCAGCGTTGAAAAGTGGTACCGCGCCGATAATTCACCCCTCCACTTT
len: 16; v_gene: TRBV20-1; abundance: many; d_gene: NA; j_gene: TRBJ1-5; CDR3aa: CSASHWGSGGDQPQHF; CDR3nt: TGCAGTGCTAGCCACTGGGGCTCTGGCGGCGATCAGCCCCAGCATTTT
len: 13; v_gene: TRBV20-1; abundance: many; d_gene: NA; j_gene: TRBJ1-5; CDR3aa: CSASETSNQPQHF; CDR3nt: TGCAGTGCTTCTGAGACAAGCAATCAGCCCCAGCATTTT
len: 15; v_gene: TRBV7-3; abundance: few; d_gene: TRBD1; j_gene: TRBJ2-1; CDR3aa: CASSQQGAQSNEQFF; CDR3nt: TGTGCCAGCAGCCAACAGGGGGCCCAATCGAATGAGCAGTTCTTC
len: 12; v_gene: TRBV3-1; abundance: NA; d_gene: NA; j_gene: TRBJ2-2; CDR3aa: CASSQPHGELFF; CDR3nt: TGTGCCAGCAGCCAACCGCACGGGGAGCTGTTTTTT
len: 13; v_gene: TRBV14; abundance: few; d_gene: NA; j_gene: TRBJ1-2; CDR3aa: CASSQDRGGGYTF; CDR3nt: TGTGCCAGCAGCCAAGATCGGGGGGGTGGCTACACCTTC
len: 15; v_gene: TRBV19; abundance: few; d_gene: NA; j_gene: TRBJ2-5; CDR3aa: CASSIPSGQRETQYF; CDR3nt: TGTGCCAGTAGTATTCCATCCGGGCAACGCGAGACCCAGTACTTC
len: 13; v_gene: TRBV6-1; abundance: many; d_gene: NA; j_gene: TRBJ2-3; CDR3aa: CASSQNSADTQYF; CDR3nt: TGTGCCAGCAGCCAAAACTCGGCAGATACGCAGTATTTT
len: 13; v_gene: TRBV18; abundance: few; d_gene: NA; j_gene: TRBJ1-5; CDR3aa: CASSPGLSQPQHF; CDR3nt: TGTGCCAGCTCACCAGGTCTATCGCAGCCCCAGCATTTT
len: 14; v_gene: TRBV2; abundance: once; d_gene: NA; j_gene: TRBJ2-3; CDR3aa: CARGETGGTDTQYF; CDR3nt: TGTGCCAGAGGTGAGACTGGGGGCACAGATACGCAGTATTTT
len: 14; v_gene: TRBV25-1; abundance: NA; d_gene: TRBD1; j_gene: TRBJ2-4; CDR3aa: CASSDTGAENIQYF; CDR3nt: TGTGCCAGCAGTGATACAGGGGCAGAAAACATTCAGTACTTC
len: 13; v_gene: TRBV27; abundance: few; d_gene: TRBD1; j_gene: TRBJ1-4; CDR3aa: CASSWDRGEKLFF; CDR3nt: TGTGCCAGCAGTTGGGACAGGGGTGAAAAACTGTTTTTT
len: 14; v_gene: TRBV20-1; abundance: few; d_gene: NA; j_gene: TRBJ1-1; CDR3aa: CSARLRGKNTEAFF; CDR3nt: TGCAGTGCTAGACTAAGGGGGAAAAACACTGAAGCTTTCTTT
len: 14; v_gene: TRBV10-3; abundance: NA; d_gene: NA; j_gene: TRBJ1-1; CDR3aa: CAISDGGGNTEAFF; CDR3nt: TGTGCCATCAGTGATGGGGGGGGAAACACTGAAGCTTTCTTT
len: 14; v_gene: TRBV6-1; abundance: many; d_gene: TRBD1; j_gene: TRBJ1-2; CDR3aa: CASILAGTAYGYTF; CDR3nt: TGTGCCAGCATTCTAGCCGGGACAGCGTATGGCTACACCTTC
len: 14; v_gene: TRBV28; abundance: many; d_gene: TRBD1; j_gene: TRBJ1-6; CDR3aa: CASKGTGPNSPLHF; CDR3nt: TGTGCCAGCAAAGGGACAGGGCCGAATTCACCCCTCCACTTT
len: 12; v_gene: TRBV15; abundance: many; d_gene: NA; j_gene: TRBJ1-3; CDR3aa: CATSRDWNTIYF; CDR3nt: TGTGCCACCAGCAGAGATTGGAACACCATATATTTT
len: 14; v_gene: TRBV27; abundance: many; d_gene: NA; j_gene: TRBJ1-1; CDR3aa: CASSLWGPNTEAFF; CDR3nt: TGTGCCAGCAGTTTATGGGGGCCGAACACTGAAGCTTTCTTT
len: 14; v_gene: TRBV27; abundance: many; d_gene: NA; j_gene: TRBJ1-6; CDR3aa: CASSLTLPYSPLHF; CDR3nt: TGTGCCAGCAGTTTGACGCTTCCCTATTCACCCCTCCACTTT
len: 12; v_gene: TRBV29-1; abundance: few; d_gene: NA; j_gene: TRBJ1-2; CDR3aa: CSVEPRAYGYTF; CDR3nt: TGCAGCGTTGAACCCAGAGCGTATGGCTACACCTTC
len: 14; v_gene: TRBV20-1; abundance: many; d_gene: TRBD2; j_gene: TRBJ2-5; CDR3aa: CSARDQLAGGTQYF; CDR3nt: TGCAGTGCTAGAGATCAACTAGCGGGGGGGACCCAGTACTTC
len: 14; v_gene: TRBV24-1; abundance: NA; d_gene: NA; j_gene: TRBJ2-5; CDR3aa: CATSEGGMQETQYF; CDR3nt: TGTGCCACCAGTGAGGGCGGAATGCAAGAGACCCAGTACTTC
len: 16; v_gene: TRBV4-2; abundance: NA; d_gene: NA; j_gene: TRBJ2-5; CDR3aa: CASSQGGASEGETQYF; CDR3nt: TGTGCCAGCAGCCAAGGGGGGGCCTCAGAGGGGGAGACCCAGTACTTC
len: 18; v_gene: TRBV7-3; abundance: NA; d_gene: TRBD2; j_gene: TRBJ2-3; CDR3aa: CASSQDPQRGIVTDTQYF; CDR3nt: TGCGCCAGCAGCCAAGATCCCCAGCGGGGTATCGTCACAGATACGCAGTATTTT